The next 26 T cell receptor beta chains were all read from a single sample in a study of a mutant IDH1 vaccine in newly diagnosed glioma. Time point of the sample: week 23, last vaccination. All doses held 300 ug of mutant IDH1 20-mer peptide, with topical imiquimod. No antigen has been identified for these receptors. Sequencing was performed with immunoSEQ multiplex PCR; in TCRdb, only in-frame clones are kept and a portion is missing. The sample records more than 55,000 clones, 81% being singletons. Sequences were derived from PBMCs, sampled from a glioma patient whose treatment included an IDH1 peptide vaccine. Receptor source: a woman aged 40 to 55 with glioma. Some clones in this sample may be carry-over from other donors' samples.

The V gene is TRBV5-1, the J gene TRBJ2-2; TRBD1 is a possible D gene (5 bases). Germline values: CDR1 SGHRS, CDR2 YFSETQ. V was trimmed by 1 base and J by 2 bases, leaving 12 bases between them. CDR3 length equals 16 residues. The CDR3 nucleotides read TGCGCCAGCAGCTTGTTAGGGGTCGTAAACACCGGGGAGCTGTTTTTT. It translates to CASSLLGVVNTGELFF.

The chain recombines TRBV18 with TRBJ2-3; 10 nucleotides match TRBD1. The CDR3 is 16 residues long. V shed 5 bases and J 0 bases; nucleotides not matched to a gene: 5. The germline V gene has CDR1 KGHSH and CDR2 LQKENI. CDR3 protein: CASSFGQGVSTDTQYF. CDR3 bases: TGTGCCAGCTCATTCGGACAGGGGGTAAGCACAGATACGCAGTATTTT.

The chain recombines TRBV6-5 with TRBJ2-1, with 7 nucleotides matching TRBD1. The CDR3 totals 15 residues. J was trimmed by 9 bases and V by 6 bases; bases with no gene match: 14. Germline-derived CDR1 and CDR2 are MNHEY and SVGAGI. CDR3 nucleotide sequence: TGTGCCAGCAGACCTCCAGGGGGTAACGAGGGTGAGCAGTTCTTC. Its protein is CASRPPGGNEGEQFF.

Here the CDR3 DNA reads TGTGCCTGGGGTGCGGGCTTTAGCACAGATACGCAGTATTTT. It codes for CAWGAGFSTDTQYF. The chain recombines TRBV30 with TRBJ2-3, with D perhaps matching TRBD2 (5 bases). This CDR3 has 14 amino acids. V lost 5 bases, J lost 0 bases, and 12 bases lay in between. The germline V gene has CDR1 GTSNPN and CDR2 SVGIG (reference sequence).

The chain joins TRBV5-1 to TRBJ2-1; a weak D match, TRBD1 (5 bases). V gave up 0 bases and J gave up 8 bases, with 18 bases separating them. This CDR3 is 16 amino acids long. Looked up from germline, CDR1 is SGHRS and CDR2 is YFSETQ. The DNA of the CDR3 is TGCGCCAGCAGCTTGGCCGCACCCAGGGAACGGGATGAGCAGTTCTTC. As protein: CASSLAAPRERDEQFF.

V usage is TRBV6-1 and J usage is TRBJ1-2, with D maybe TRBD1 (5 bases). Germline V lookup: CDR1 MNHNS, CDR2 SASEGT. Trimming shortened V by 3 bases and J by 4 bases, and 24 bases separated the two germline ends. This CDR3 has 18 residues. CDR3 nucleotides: TGTGCCAGCAGTGACCACCCGTCCGAAGCGGGGGTATTCTATGGCTACACCTTC. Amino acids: CASSDHPSEAGVFYGYTF.

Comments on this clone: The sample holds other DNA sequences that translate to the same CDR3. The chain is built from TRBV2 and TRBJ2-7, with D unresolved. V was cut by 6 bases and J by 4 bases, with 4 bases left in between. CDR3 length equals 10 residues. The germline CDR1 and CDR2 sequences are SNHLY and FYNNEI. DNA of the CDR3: TGTGCCAGCAGCGGTTACGAGCAGTACTTC. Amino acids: CASSGYEQYF.

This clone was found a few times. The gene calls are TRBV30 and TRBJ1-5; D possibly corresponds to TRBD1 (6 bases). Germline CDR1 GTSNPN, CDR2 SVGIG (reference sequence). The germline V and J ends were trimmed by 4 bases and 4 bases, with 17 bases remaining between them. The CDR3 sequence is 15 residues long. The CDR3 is CAWMPSGDGNQPQHF. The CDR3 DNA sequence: TGTGCCTGGATGCCATCAGGGGACGGGAATCAGCCCCAGCATTTT.

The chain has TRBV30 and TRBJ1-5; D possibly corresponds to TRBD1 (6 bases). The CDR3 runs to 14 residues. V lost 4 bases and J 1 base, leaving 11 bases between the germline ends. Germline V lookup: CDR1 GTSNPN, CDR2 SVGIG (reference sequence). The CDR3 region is CAWTLDRSNQPQHF. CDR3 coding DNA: TGTGCCTGGACCCTGGACAGAAGCAATCAGCCCCAGCATTTT.

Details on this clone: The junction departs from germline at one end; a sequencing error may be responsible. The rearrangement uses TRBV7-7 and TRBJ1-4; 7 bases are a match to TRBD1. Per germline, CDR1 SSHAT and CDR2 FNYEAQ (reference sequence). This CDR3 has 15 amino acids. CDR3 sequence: CASSRGTATNEKLFF. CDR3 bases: TGTGCTAGCAGCCGCGGGACAGCAACTAATGAAAAACTGTTTTTT. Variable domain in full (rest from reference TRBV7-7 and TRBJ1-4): GAGVSQSPRYKVTKRGQDVTLRCDPISSHATLYWYQQALGQGPEFLTYFNYEAQPDKSGLPSDRFSAERPEGSISTLTIQRTEQRDSAMYRCASSRGTATNEKLFFGSGTQLSVL.

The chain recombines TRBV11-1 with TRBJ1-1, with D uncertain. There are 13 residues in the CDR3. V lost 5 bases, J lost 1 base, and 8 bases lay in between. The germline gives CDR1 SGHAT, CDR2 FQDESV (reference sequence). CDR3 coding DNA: TGTGCCAGCAGCCTTTGGGAGAACACTGAAGCTTTCTTT. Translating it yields CASSLWENTEAFF.

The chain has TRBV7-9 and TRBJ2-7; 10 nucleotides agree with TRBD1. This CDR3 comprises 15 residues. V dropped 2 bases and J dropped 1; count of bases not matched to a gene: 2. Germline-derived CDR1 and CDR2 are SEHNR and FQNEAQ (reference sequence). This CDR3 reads CASSLLDRGSYEQYF. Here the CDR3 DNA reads TGTGCCAGCAGCTTATTGGACAGGGGGTCCTACGAGCAGTACTTC.

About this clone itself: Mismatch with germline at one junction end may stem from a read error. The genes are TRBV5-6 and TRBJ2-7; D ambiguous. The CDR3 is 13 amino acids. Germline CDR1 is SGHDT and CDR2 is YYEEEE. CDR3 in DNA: TGTGCCAGCACCTTGGGCGCCCGAGGCGAGCAGTACTTC. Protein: CASTLGARGEQYF. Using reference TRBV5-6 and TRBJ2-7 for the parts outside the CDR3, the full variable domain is DAGVTQSPTHLIKTRGQQVTLRCSPKSGHDTVSWYQQALGQGPQFIFQYYEEEERQRGNFPDRFSGHQFPNYSSELNVNALLLGDSALYLCASTLGARGEQYFGPGTRLTVT.

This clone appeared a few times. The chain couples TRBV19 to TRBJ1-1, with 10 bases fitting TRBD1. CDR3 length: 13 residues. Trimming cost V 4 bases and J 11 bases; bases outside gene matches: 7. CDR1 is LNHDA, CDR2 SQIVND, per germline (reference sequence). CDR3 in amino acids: CASSKTGGRRAFF. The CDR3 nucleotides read TGTGCCAGTAGTAAGACAGGGGGCCGTCGGGCTTTCTTT. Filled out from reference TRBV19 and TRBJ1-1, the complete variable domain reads DGGITQSPKYLFRKEGQNVTLSCEQNLNHDAMYWYRQDPGQGLRLIYYSQIVNDFQKGDIAEGYSVSREKKESFPLTVTSAQKNPTAFYLCASSKTGGRRAFFGQGTRLTVV.

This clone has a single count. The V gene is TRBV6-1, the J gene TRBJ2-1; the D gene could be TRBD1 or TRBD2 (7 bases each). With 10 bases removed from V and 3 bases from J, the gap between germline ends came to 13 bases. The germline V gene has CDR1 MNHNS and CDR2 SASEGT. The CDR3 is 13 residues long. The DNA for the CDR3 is TGTGCCATCCAGGGGGACTACTACAATGAGCAGTTCTTC. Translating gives CAIQGDYYNEQFF.

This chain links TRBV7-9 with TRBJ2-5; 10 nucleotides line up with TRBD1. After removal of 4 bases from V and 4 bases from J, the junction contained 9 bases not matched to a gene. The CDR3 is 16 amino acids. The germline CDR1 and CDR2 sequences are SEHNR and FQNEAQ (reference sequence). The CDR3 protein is CASSSTWTGGRETQYF. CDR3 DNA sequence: TGTGCCAGCAGCTCTACGTGGACAGGGGGACGAGAGACCCAGTACTTC.

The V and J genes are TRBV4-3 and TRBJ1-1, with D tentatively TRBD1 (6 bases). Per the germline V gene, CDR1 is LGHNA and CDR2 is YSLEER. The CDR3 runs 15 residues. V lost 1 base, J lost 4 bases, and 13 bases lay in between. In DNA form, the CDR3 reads TGCGCCAGCAGCCAAGGCAGGGGTCGCGCCACTGAAGCTTTCTTT. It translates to CASSQGRGRATEAFF.

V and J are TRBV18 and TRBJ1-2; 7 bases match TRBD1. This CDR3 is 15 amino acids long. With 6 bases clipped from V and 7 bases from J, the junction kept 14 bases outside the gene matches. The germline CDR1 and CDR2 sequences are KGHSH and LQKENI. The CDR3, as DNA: TGTGCCAGCTCCCCCCTTGGAGAGGGGGCGAGTGGCTACACCTTC. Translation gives CASSPLGEGASGYTF.

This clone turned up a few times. The CDR3 sequence: CATSRDRGLQPQHF. DNA of the CDR3: TGTGCCACCAGCAGAGACAGGGGGCTTCAGCCCCAGCATTTT. This chain joins TRBV15 and TRBJ1-5, with TRBD1 identical over 8 bases. CDR3 length: 14 residues. CDR1 and CDR2 (germline): LNHNV, YYDKDF (reference sequence). V gave up 0 bases and J gave up 6 bases; unmatched junction bases: 1.

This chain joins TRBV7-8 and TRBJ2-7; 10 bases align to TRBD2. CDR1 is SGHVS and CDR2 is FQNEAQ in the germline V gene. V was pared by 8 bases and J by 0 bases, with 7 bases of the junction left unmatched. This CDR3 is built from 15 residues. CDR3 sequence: CASGSSGGYSYEQYF. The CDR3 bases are TGTGCCAGCGGATCTAGCGGGGGTTACTCCTACGAGCAGTACTTC.

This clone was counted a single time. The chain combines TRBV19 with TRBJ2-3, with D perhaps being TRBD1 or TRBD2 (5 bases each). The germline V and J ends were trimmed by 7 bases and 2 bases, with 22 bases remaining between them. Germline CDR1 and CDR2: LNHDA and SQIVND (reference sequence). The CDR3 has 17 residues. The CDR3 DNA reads TGTGCCAGTACCCCCCTTTGGGACGCCTCTTACACAGATACGCAGTATTTT. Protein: CASTPLWDASYTDTQYF.

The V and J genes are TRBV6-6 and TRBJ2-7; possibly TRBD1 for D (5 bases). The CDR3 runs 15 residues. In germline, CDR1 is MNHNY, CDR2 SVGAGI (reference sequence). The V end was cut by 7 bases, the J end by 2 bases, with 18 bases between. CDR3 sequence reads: CASNHLGDKPYEQYF. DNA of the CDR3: TGTGCCAGCAACCACCTAGGGGATAAACCCTACGAGCAGTACTTC.

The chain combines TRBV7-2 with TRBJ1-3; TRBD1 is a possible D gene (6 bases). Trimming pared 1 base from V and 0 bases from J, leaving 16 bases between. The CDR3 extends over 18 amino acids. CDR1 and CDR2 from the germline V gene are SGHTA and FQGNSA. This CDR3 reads CASSLGGALLSSGNTIYF. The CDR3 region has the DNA TGTGCCAGCAGCTTAGGGGGGGCATTACTGAGCTCTGGAAACACCATATATTTT.

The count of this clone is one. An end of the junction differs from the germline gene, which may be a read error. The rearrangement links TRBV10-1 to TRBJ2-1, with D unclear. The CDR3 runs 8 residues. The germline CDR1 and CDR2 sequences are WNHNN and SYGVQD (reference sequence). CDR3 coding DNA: TGCGCCAGCGTCCCGTTGGTCTTC. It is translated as CASVPLVF.

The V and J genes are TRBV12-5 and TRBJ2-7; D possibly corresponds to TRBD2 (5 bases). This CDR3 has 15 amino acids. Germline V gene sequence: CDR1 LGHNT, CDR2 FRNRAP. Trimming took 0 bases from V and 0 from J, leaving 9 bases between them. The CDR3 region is CASGLVLGSSYEQYF. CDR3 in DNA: TGTGCTAGTGGTTTGGTACTGGGGAGCTCCTACGAGCAGTACTTC.

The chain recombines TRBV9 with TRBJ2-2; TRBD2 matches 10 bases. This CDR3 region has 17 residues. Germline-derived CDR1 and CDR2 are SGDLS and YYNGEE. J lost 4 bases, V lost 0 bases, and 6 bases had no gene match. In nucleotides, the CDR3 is TGTGCCAGCAGCGTAGGAAGACTAGCGGGTATCACCGGGGAGCTGTTTTTT. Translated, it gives CASSVGRLAGITGELFF.